This TCR beta chain stems from a study of response to subunit inactivated influenza vaccine. Findings of the study overall: The authors offered the suggestion that each seasonal influenza vaccination recruits few new T cells.

As for this clonotype: Its specificity is not known.

Trimming took off 5 bases at V and 8 bases at J, with 15 bases between the two ends. The CDR3 sequence is 13 residues long. TCRdb re-analysed the RT-PCR reads in MiXCR, keeping a single row per CDR3 protein. The sample has approximately 300,000 distinct CDR3 sequences, 22% seen once. The gene calls are TRBV12-3 or TRBV12-4 and TRBJ1-2; unclear D gene. This clonotype originated in a man in his fifties or sixties who received an inactivated influenza vaccine. The sample here was PBMCs from blood, taken about 20 months after vaccination. In DNA form, the CDR3 reads TGTGCCAGCAGTCCCCGTTACTCGGGAGGCTACACCTTC. Protein sequence: CASSPRYSGGYTF.